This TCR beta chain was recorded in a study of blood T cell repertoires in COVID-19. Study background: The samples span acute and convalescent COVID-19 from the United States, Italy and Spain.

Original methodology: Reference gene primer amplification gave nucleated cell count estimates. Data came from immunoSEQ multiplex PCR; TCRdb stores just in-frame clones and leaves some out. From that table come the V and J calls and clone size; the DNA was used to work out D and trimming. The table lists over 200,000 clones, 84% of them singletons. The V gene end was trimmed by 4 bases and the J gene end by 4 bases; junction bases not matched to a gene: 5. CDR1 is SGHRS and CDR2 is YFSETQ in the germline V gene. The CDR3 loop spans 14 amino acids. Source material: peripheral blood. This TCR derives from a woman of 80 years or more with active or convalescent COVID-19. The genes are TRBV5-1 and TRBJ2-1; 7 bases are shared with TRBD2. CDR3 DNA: TGCGCCAGCAGCCACTCTAGCGGTTACAATGAGCAGTTCTTC. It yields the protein CASSHSSGYNEQFF.